This T cell receptor beta chain is from a study of control samples from healthy donors and cancer patients. Here immunoSEQ multiplex PCR was the method, and the copy in TCRdb shows in-frame clones only, minus some. Among about 59,000 clones listed, under 95% were seen once. The receptor's source is a man aged 40-55 years with colorectal cancer. The sequenced material came from PBMCs.

The chain's CDR3 is CASSQAGVQYGYTF. In nucleotides, the CDR3 is TGTGCCAGCAGCCAAGCAGGGGTACAATATGGCTACACCTTC. The chain couples TRBV7-9 to TRBJ1-2; perhaps TRBD1 as D (6 bases). Trimming stripped 5 bases from V and 5 bases from J, with 15 bases between. Per germline, CDR1 SEHNR and CDR2 FQNEAQ (reference sequence). The CDR3 is made up of 14 amino acids.